This T cell receptor (beta chain) was documented in a study of blood T cell repertoires in COVID-19. For the study at large: Acute and convalescent COVID-19 specimens originated in the United States, Italy and Spain.

The method was immunoSEQ multiplex PCR; TCRdb's version includes in-frame clones alone and lacks a portion of them. The table lists 130,000 or so clones, 70% to 85% of them singletons. Trimming shortened V by 5 bases and J by 9 bases, and 8 bases separated the two germline ends. The CDR3 has 11 residues. CDR1 and CDR2 from the germline V gene are MNHNY and SVGAGI (reference sequence). The rearrangement links TRBV6-6 to TRBJ2-1, with a possible D match to TRBD2 (5 bases). The sequence came from a woman aged 55-70 years with acute or convalescent COVID-19. The source material was peripheral blood. The CDR3 coding sequence is TGTGCCAGCAGTCCCGAGGGTGAGCAGTTCTTC. This sequence encodes CASSPEGEQFF.